Listed here are 10 T cell receptor beta chains from one sample, sequenced in a study of blood T cell repertoires in COVID-19. The table came from immunoSEQ multiplex PCR; TCRdb's copy has only in-frame clones and leaves some out. The repertoire holds tens of thousands of clones, with around four fifths as singletons. The sequenced material came from peripheral blood. The receptors here all came from a man aged 45-65 years with acute or convalescent COVID-19.

The V gene is TRBV28, the J gene TRBJ1-2, with D possibly matching TRBD1 (5 bases). Germline V lookup: CDR1 MDHEN, CDR2 SYDVKM. The ends were cut back, 7 bases at V and 7 bases at J, with 16 bases in the middle. CDR3 length: 13 amino acids. CDR3 protein: CASMGTREGGYTF. CDR3 nucleotide sequence: TGTGCCAGCATGGGGACGAGGGAGGGTGGCTACACCTTC.

The CDR3 region is CASNVAGGMNTEAFF. DNA of the CDR3: TGTGCCAGCAATGTGGCAGGGGGGATGAACACTGAAGCTTTCTTT. The chain joins TRBV21-1 to TRBJ1-1; the D call in the table, TRBD1, was not verified against the DNA. TRBV21-1 is a documented pseudogene. This CDR3 comprises 15 residues.

The chain is built from TRBV4-1 and TRBJ1-1; the D gene is possibly TRBD1 (6 bases). This CDR3 has 13 amino acids. Deletions cut 11 bases from V and 8 bases from J, with 21 bases between. Germline CDR1 is MGHRA and CDR2 is YSYEKL. CDR3 DNA sequence: TGCGCCCGCCGCCGAGGGGGTATCATGGAAGCTTTCTTT. This codes for CARRRGGIMEAFF.

The chain is built from TRBV15 and TRBJ2-7, with TRBD2 matching over 9 bases. Germline V gives CDR1 LNHNV, CDR2 YYDKDF (reference sequence). V lost 0 bases, J lost 7 bases, and 10 bases stayed unmatched. The CDR3 covers 16 residues. The CDR3 region has the DNA TGTGCCACCAGCAGAGATCGTCTAGCGGGAAGTTATGAGCAGTACTTC. Amino acid sequence: CATSRDRLAGSYEQYF.

The chain recombines TRBV3-1 (or the pseudogene TRBV3-2) with TRBJ2-3, with D possibly being TRBD2 (6 bases). V lost 4 bases, J lost 2 bases, and 10 bases lay in between. The CDR3 contains 14 residues. CDR1 is LGHDT and CDR2 is YNNKEL in the germline V gene (reference sequence). CDR3 DNA: TGTGCCAGCAGCCGCTGGACTAACACAGATACGCAGTATTTT. Encoded protein: CASSRWTNTDTQYF.

The chain is built from TRBV5-6 and TRBJ2-7; tentative D call: TRBD1 (6 bases). CDR1 and CDR2 (germline): SGHDT, YYEEEE. V shed 3 bases and J shed 4 bases, with 11 bases lying between them. This CDR3 region has 13 residues. The CDR3 is CASSSTGRYEQYF. The CDR3 region has the DNA TGTGCCAGCAGCTCGACAGGCCGGTACGAGCAGTACTTC.

This clone has more than one count but fewer than ten. This rearrangement joins TRBV4-2 to TRBJ2-7, with 7 bases fitting TRBD1. The germline gives CDR1 LGHNA, CDR2 YNFKEQ. The length of the CDR3 is 15 residues. J was trimmed by 0 bases and V by 1 base; bases with no gene match: 3. CDR3 DNA sequence: TGTGCCAGCAGCCAAGTAGACAGGGTCTCCTACGAGCAGTACTTC. This gives the protein CASSQVDRVSYEQYF.

The V and J genes are TRBV20-1 and TRBJ1-1; D might be TRBD1 (6 bases). CDR3 length equals 15 residues. Deletions cut 3 bases from V and 0 bases from J, with 14 bases between. In germline, CDR1 is DFQATT, CDR2 SNEGSKA (reference sequence). This CDR3 reads CSASLQGQLNTEAFF. DNA of the CDR3: TGCAGTGCTAGTCTACAGGGTCAGCTGAACACTGAAGCTTTCTTT.

The V gene is TRBV12-5, the J gene TRBJ2-7; 11 bases fit TRBD2. The length of the CDR3 is 15 residues. V dropped 3 bases and J dropped 6; count of bases not matched to a gene: 7. Germline CDR1 LGHNT, CDR2 FRNRAP. The CDR3 DNA follows: TGTGCTAGTGGTTTCGAGACTAGCGGGGAATGCGAGCAGTACTTC. Its protein product is CASGFETSGECEQYF.

This chain connects TRBV12-3 or TRBV12-4 to TRBJ1-5; TRBD1 agrees at 7 bases. The V gene end was trimmed by 5 bases and the J gene end by 7 bases; junction bases not matched to a gene: 5. This CDR3 spans 13 amino acids. CDR3 nucleotides: TGTGCCAGCAGTCCGCGACAGGGACAGCCCCAGCATTTT. Its protein is CASSPRQGQPQHF.